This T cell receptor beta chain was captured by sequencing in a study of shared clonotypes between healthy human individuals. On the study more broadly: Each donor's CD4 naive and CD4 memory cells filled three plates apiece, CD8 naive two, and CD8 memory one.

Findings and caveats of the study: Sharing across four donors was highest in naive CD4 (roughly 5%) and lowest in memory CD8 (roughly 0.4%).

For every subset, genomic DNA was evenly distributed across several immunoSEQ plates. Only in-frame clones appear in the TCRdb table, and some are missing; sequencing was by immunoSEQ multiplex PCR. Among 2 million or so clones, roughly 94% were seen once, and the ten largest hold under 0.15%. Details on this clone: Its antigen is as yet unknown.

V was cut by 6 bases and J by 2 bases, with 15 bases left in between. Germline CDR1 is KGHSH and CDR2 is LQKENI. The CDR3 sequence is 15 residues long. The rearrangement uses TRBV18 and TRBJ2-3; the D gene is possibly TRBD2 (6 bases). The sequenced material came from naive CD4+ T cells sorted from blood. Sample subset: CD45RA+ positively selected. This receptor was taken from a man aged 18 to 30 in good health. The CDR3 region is CASSEGLQNTDTQYF. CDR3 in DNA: TGTGCCAGCTCGGAGGGACTTCAGAACACAGATACGCAGTATTTT. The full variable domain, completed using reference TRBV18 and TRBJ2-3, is NAGVMQNPRHLVRRRGQEARLRCSPMKGHSHVYWYRQLPEEGLKFMVYLQKENIIDESGMPKERFSAEFPKEGPSILRIQQVVRGDSAAYFCASSEGLQNTDTQYFGPGTRLTVL.